This entry lists 5 T cell receptor beta chains sequenced from one sample in a study of Ad26.COV2.S vaccination and SARS-CoV-2 variants. TCRdb's copy holds only in-frame clones and misses some; the assay was immunoSEQ multiplex PCR. Found here are about 420,000 clones, approximately 87% of them singletons; the top ten hold about 3.6%. Treatment reported: roughly 19 received Ad26.COV2.S at low or high dose, single or two shots; about five received placebo; per-sample allocation not given. Sampling took place 63 days after the first vaccine or placebo injection. The source material was peripheral blood, sampled in a trial of Ad26.COV2.S vaccine versus placebo. These TCRs come from a person between 18 and 65 years old who received the Ad26.COV2.S COVID-19 vaccine or a placebo.

The chain is built from TRBV6-2 or TRBV6-3 and TRBJ2-7; 11 positions agree with TRBD2. V was clipped by 6 bases and J by 0 bases; unmatched bases: 4. The CDR3 has 15 residues. The germline gives CDR1 MNHEY, CDR2 SVGEGT. CDR3 DNA: TGTGCCAGCAGCCGACTAGCGGGGAGCTCCTACGAGCAGTACTTC. Its translation: CASSRLAGSSYEQYF.

This clone was picked up one time. The chain employs TRBV2 and TRBJ2-1; the D gene could be TRBD1 or TRBD2 (5 bases each). The CDR3 length is 15 residues. Germline V gene lookup returns CDR1 SNHLY and CDR2 FYNNEI. V lost 4 bases, J lost 6 bases, and 16 bases lay in between. CDR3 nucleotides: TGTGCCAGCAGTGTAGTGGGGACCCCCTTCAATGAGCAGTTCTTC. This codes for CASSVVGTPFNEQFF. The full variable domain, in which reference TRBV2 and TRBJ2-1 provide the parts outside the CDR3, is EPEVTQTPSHQVTQMGQEVILRCVPISNHLYFYWYRQILGQKVEFLVSFYNNEISEKSEIFDDQFSVERPDGSNFTLKIRSTKLEDSAMYFCASSVVGTPFNEQFFGPGTRLTVL.

This chain connects TRBV6-6 to TRBJ2-7; TRBD1 matches at 8 bases. The CDR3 consists of 13 residues. Losses at the gene ends were 7 bases for V and 5 bases for J; bases not matched to a gene: 7. Germline values: CDR1 MNHNY, CDR2 SVGAGI (reference sequence). CDR3 protein: CASTSTGAHEQYF. The CDR3 coding sequence is TGTGCCAGCACCTCGACAGGGGCCCACGAGCAGTACTTC.

The chain employs TRBV9 and TRBJ2-2; possibly TRBD2 for D (5 bases). The germline CDR1 and CDR2 sequences are SGDLS and YYNGEE. Trimming shortened V by 0 bases and J by 2 bases, and 11 bases separated the two germline ends. The CDR3 has 16 residues. The chain's CDR3 is CASSVVASRNTGELFF. The DNA for the CDR3 is TGTGCCAGCAGCGTAGTAGCTAGCAGAAACACCGGGGAGCTGTTTTTT.

This clone was recorded only once. The chain employs TRBV27 and TRBJ2-1; D may be TRBD2 (5 bases). The V gene lost 6 bases and the J gene lost 9 bases, with 9 bases spanning the gap. The CDR3 length is 11 residues. Per the germline V gene, CDR1 is MNHEY and CDR2 is SMNVEV (reference sequence). The DNA of the CDR3 is TGTGCCAGCAGAGCGGTCGCTGAGCAGTTCTTC. This gives the protein CASRAVAEQFF.